These T cell receptor beta chains were read from a single sample in a study of blood T cell repertoires in COVID-19. The method was immunoSEQ multiplex PCR; TCRdb's version includes in-frame clones alone and lacks a portion of them. The sample lists 140,000 to 150,000 clones, around 87% occurring once. Sequences were obtained from PBMCs or T cells enriched from blood (not recorded which). The receptors derive from a woman aged 40 to 49 who had been exposed to COVID-19. Both conserved end residues are part of each CDR3. The D gene is left open where the match is weak. The size of a clone is reported for some rows only, either as once, few or many, or as a class for expanded clones.

j_call,v_call,d_call,clone_size,cdr3_aa,cdr3_nt
TRBJ2-7,TRBV2,TRBD2,.,CASSVQLADDSSYEQYF,TGTGCCAGCAGTGTGCAACTAGCGGACGACTCATCCTACGAGCAGTACTTC
TRBJ2-7,TRBV28,.,.,CASRLANTYEQYF,TGTGCCAGCAGGCTAGCGAACACTTACGAGCAGTACTTC
TRBJ2-3,TRBV21-1,.,.,CASSKRSGGGADTQYF,TGTGCCAGCAGCAAACGGAGCGGGGGAGGCGCAGATACGCAGTATTTT
TRBJ2-7,TRBV29-1,TRBD2,.,CSAGPQRGDYEQYF,TGCAGCGCCGGCCCCCAGCGGGGGGACTACGAGCAGTACTTC
TRBJ1-1,TRBV11-2,.,.,CASSFDLNTEAFF,TGTGCCAGCAGCTTCGACTTGAACACTGAAGCTTTCTTT
TRBJ2-1,TRBV5-1,TRBD1,.,CASRPTGVGYNEQFF,TGCGCCAGCAGACCGACAGGGGTTGGCTACAATGAGCAGTTCTTC
TRBJ2-3,TRBV3-1/TRBV3-2,.,.,CASSQDRQSTDTQYF,TGTGCCAGCAGCCAAGATCGTCAGAGCACAGATACGCAGTATTTT
TRBJ1-2,TRBV11-2,TRBD1,.,CASSFRGQDYGYTF,TGTGCCAGCAGCTTCAGGGGGCAGGACTATGGCTACACCTTC
TRBJ2-7,TRBV6-5,TRBD2,.,CASSRWEGASYEQYF,TGTGCCAGCAGTCGTTGGGAGGGCGCCTCCTACGAGCAGTACTTC
TRBJ1-6,TRBV7-2,.,.,CASSPETGSSYNSPLHF,TGTGCCAGCAGCCCGGAGACGGGGAGCTCCTATAATTCACCCCTCCACTTT
TRBJ1-1,TRBV3-1/TRBV3-2,.,few,CASSHVDSQEAFF,TGTGCCAGCAGCCACGTGGACAGCCAAGAAGCTTTCTTT
TRBJ2-7,TRBV3-1/TRBV3-2,.,.,CASSQSVYGAGEQYF,TGTGCCAGCAGCCAATCGGTATATGGGGCCGGCGAGCAGTACTTC
TRBJ2-3,TRBV11-3,TRBD2,.,CASSPTSGSVQYF,TGTGCCAGCAGCCCAACTAGCGGGAGCGTGCAGTATTTT
TRBJ1-1,TRBV4-1,.,.,CASSHQGPTEAFF,TGCGCCAGCAGCCATCAGGGTCCCACTGAAGCTTTCTTT
TRBJ1-4,TRBV11-3,TRBD1,.,CASSPEGAKGEKLFF,TGTGCCAGCAGCCCCGAGGGGGCGAAGGGTGAAAAACTGTTTTTT
TRBJ2-7,TRBV11-3,.,.,CASSLDSGEGEQYF,TGTGCCAGCAGCTTAGATTCGGGGGAAGGCGAGCAGTACTTC
TRBJ1-4,TRBV28,.,.,CASRRRGRIEKLFF,TGTGCCAGCAGAAGAAGAGGGAGGATCGAAAAACTGTTTTTT
TRBJ2-7,TRBV19,TRBD2,.,CASSISPQLAGDHEQYF,TGTGCCAGTAGTATATCCCCTCAACTAGCGGGAGATCACGAGCAGTACTTC
TRBJ1-2,TRBV25-1,TRBD1,.,CASSEMGTGNYGYTF,TGTGCCAGCAGTGAAATGGGGACAGGCAACTATGGCTACACCTTC
TRBJ1-6,TRBV12-5,.,.,CASGAGQPNSPLHF,TGTGCTAGTGGTGCCGGACAGCCAAATTCACCCCTCCACTTT
TRBJ1-1,TRBV18,TRBD1,once,CASSLGQANTEAFF,TGTGCCAGCTCACTGGGACAGGCGAACACTGAAGCTTTCTTT
TRBJ1-4,TRBV18,TRBD1,.,CASSPGQGGEKLFF,TGTGCCAGCTCACCCGGACAGGGAGGTGAAAAACTGTTTTTT
TRBJ1-1,TRBV12-2,.,few,CASRLARGQNTEAFF,TGTGCAAGTCGCTTAGCGCGAGGGCAGAACACTGAAGCTTTCTTT
TRBJ2-7,TRBV13,TRBD1,.,CASSPGQGSIEQYF,TGTGCCAGCAGCCCAGGACAGGGTTCGATCGAGCAGTACTTC
TRBJ1-2,TRBV3-1/TRBV3-2,TRBD1,.,CASRLQGAWGYTF,TGTGCCAGCAGATTACAGGGGGCGTGGGGCTACACCTTC
TRBJ1-2,TRBV18,.,.,CASSPLQGAGVDYGYTF,TGTGCCAGCTCACCACTCCAAGGTGCGGGGGTTGACTATGGCTACACCTTC
TRBJ2-7,TRBV6-2/TRBV6-3,.,.,CASSYSRTYEQYF,TGTGCCAGCAGTTACTCGAGAACCTACGAGCAGTACTTC
TRBJ2-1,TRBV3-1/TRBV3-2,TRBD2,.,CASSQAGGPSGRGNEQFF,TGTGCCAGCAGCCAAGCAGGGGGACCTAGCGGGAGAGGCAATGAGCAGTTCTTC
TRBJ1-6,TRBV10-3,.,.,CAIRQGGNSPLHF,TGTGCCATCAGACAGGGTGGAAATTCACCCCTCCACTTT
TRBJ2-7,TRBV13,.,.,CASSLQGRNEQYF,TGTGCCAGCAGCCTACAGGGTCGGAACGAGCAGTACTTC
TRBJ1-3,TRBV18,TRBD1,.,CASSPQTGGSGNTIYF,TGTGCCAGCTCACCCCAGACAGGGGGCTCTGGAAACACCATATATTTT
TRBJ1-2,TRBV6-1,.,.,CASSEAEGMNYGYTF,TGTGCCAGCAGTGAAGCGGAGGGGATGAACTATGGCTACACCTTC
TRBJ1-6,TRBV6-5,.,.,CASRPEYRTDLFF,TGTGCCAGCAGACCAGAGTATAGGACAGACCTTTTCTTT
TRBJ1-2,TRBV2,.,.,CASSENVRGYYGYTF,TGTGCCAGCAGTGAGAACGTCAGGGGATACTATGGCTACACCTTC
TRBJ2-7,TRBV6-5,.,few,CASGQLYEQYF,TGTGCCAGCGGGCAGCTCTACGAGCAGTACTTC
TRBJ2-3,TRBV5-5,.,few,CASRLEFGDTDTQYF,TGTGCCAGCAGACTGGAATTCGGGGACACAGATACGCAGTATTTT
TRBJ1-1,TRBV7-9,.,.,CASGGNRVRNTEAFF,TGTGCCAGCGGGGGCAACAGGGTGAGGAACACTGAAGCTTTCTTT
TRBJ2-1,TRBV27,TRBD2,.,CASSLGRESSYNEQFF,TGTGCCAGCAGTTTAGGGCGGGAGAGCTCCTACAATGAGCAGTTCTTC
TRBJ2-5,TRBV11-2,TRBD2,.,CASRPLAGGLETQYF,TGTGCCAGCAGGCCCCTAGCGGGAGGGCTGGAGACCCAGTACTTC
TRBJ1-1,TRBV7-8,.,.,CASSLFSGNTEAFF,TGTGCCAGCAGCTTATTTTCGGGGAACACTGAAGCTTTCTTT
TRBJ2-5,TRBV29-1,.,.,CSVGKGGETQYF,TGCAGCGTGGGGAAGGGAGGCGAGACCCAGTACTTC
TRBJ2-7,TRBV29-1,TRBD2,once,CSVPGRGREGHYEQYF,TGCAGCGTTCCGGGACGTGGGCGGGAGGGCCACTACGAGCAGTACTTC
TRBJ2-3,TRBV2,TRBD1,.,CASSDGVRTGGDTQYF,TGTGCCAGCAGCGACGGCGTCCGGACAGGGGGTGATACGCAGTATTTT
TRBJ2-3,TRBV4-2,TRBD2,.,CASSQGTSGYTDTQYF,TGTGCCAGCAGCCAAGGAACTAGCGGATACACAGATACGCAGTATTTT
TRBJ2-4,TRBV7-8,TRBD2,.,CASSTRVGGGNIQYF,TGTGCCAGCAGCACAAGGGTGGGCGGGGGGAACATTCAGTACTTC
TRBJ2-1,TRBV3-1/TRBV3-2,TRBD2,.,CASSQATGGINEQFF,TGTGCCAGCAGCCAAGCGACGGGGGGGATTAATGAGCAGTTCTTC
TRBJ1-4,TRBV6-5,TRBD1,.,CASSYSKGAWEKLFF,TGTGCCAGCAGTTACTCGAAGGGGGCGTGGGAAAAACTGTTTTTT
TRBJ1-5,TRBV13,TRBD1,.,CASSGTTGAGPQHF,TGTGCCAGCTCCGGGACGACAGGGGCAGGGCCCCAGCATTTT
TRBJ2-3,TRBV4-2,TRBD2,.,CASSQVAGGHQDTQYF,TGTGCCAGCAGCCAAGTAGCGGGGGGGCATCAAGATACGCAGTATTTT
TRBJ2-7,TRBV9,TRBD1,.,CASSVGQGRNYEQYF,TGTGCCAGCAGCGTTGGACAGGGTCGAAACTACGAGCAGTACTTC
TRBJ1-5,TRBV10-3,TRBD1,.,CAISTGTGSNQPQHF,TGTGCCATCAGTACCGGGACAGGCAGCAATCAGCCCCAGCATTTT
TRBJ1-6,TRBV5-6,.,.,CASSALELSYNSPLHF,TGTGCCAGCAGCGCCCTAGAGCTCTCCTATAATTCACCCCTCCACTTT
TRBJ1-5,TRBV19,.,.,CASSIGQGINQPQHF,TGTGCCAGTAGTATAGGGCAGGGCATCAATCAGCCCCAGCATTTT